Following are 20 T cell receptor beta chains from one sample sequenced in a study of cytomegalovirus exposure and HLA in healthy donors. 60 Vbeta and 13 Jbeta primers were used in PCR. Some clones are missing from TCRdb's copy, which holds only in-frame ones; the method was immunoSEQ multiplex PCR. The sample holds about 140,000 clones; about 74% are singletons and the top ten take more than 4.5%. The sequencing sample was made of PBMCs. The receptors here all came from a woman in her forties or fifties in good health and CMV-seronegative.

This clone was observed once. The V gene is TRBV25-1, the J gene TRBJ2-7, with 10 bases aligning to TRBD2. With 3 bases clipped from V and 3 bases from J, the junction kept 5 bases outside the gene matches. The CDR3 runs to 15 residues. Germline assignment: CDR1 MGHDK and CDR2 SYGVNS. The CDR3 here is CASSDWTSGFYEQYF. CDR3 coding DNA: TGTGCCAGCAGTGACTGGACTAGCGGTTTCTACGAGCAGTACTTC.

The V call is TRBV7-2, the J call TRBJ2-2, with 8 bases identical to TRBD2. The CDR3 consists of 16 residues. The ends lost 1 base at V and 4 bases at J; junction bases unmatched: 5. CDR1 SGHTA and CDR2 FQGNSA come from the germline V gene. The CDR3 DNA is TGTGCCAGCAGCTTAGGGATCGGGGGGGTCACCGGGGAGCTGTTTTTT. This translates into CASSLGIGGVTGELFF.

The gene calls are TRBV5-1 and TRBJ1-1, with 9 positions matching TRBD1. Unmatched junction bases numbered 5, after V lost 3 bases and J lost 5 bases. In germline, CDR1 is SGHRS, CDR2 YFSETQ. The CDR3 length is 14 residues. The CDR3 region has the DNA TGCGCCAGCAGCTCTGGGACAGGGAGGACTGAAGCTTTCTTT. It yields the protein CASSSGTGRTEAFF.

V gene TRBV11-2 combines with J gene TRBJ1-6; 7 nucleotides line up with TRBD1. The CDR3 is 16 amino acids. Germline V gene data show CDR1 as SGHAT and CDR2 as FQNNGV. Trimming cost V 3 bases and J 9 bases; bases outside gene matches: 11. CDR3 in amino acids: CASSLTGQTGRSPLHF. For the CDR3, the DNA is TGTGCCAGCAGCTTGACAGGGCAGACAGGCCGTTCACCCCTCCACTTT.

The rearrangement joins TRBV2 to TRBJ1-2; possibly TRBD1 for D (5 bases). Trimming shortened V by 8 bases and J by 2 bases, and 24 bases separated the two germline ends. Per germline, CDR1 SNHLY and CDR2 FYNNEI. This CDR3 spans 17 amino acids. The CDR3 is CASPRGERDFPNYGYTF. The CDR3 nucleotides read TGTGCCAGCCCCCGAGGGGAAAGGGACTTTCCAAACTATGGCTACACCTTC. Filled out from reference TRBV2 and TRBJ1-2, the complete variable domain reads EPEVTQTPSHQVTQMGQEVILRCVPISNHLYFYWYRQILGQKVEFLVSFYNNEISEKSEIFDDQFSVERPDGSNFTLKIRSTKLEDSAMYFCASPRGERDFPNYGYTFGSGTRLTVV.

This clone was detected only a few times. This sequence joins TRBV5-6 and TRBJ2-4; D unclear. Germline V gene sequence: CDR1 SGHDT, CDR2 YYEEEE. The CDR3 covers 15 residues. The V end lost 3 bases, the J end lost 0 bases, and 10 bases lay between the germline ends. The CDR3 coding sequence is TGTGCCAGCAGCTCCTTAGATAAAGCCAAAAACATTCAGTACTTC. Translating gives CASSSLDKAKNIQYF. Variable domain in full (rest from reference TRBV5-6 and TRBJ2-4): DAGVTQSPTHLIKTRGQQVTLRCSPKSGHDTVSWYQQALGQGPQFIFQYYEEEERQRGNFPDRFSGHQFPNYSSELNVNALLLGDSALYLCASSSLDKAKNIQYFGAGTRLSVL.

The CDR3 bases are TGTGCCAGCTCCGAGGCAGGGGGTATCTCTGGAAACACCATATATTTT. Translating gives CASSEAGGISGNTIYF. The chain links TRBV28 to TRBJ1-3; 7 bases align to TRBD1. Trimming removed 8 bases from V and 0 bases from J; junction bases left unmatched: 10. CDR1 and CDR2 (germline): MDHEN, SYDVKM. The CDR3 has 16 residues.

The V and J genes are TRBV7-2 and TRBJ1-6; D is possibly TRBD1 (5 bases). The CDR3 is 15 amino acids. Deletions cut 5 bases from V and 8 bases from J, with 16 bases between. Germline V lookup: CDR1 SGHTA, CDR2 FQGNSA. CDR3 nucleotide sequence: TGTGCCAGCAGCGGGACGGGGGATGGCTATTCACCCCTCCACTTT. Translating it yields CASSGTGDGYSPLHF.

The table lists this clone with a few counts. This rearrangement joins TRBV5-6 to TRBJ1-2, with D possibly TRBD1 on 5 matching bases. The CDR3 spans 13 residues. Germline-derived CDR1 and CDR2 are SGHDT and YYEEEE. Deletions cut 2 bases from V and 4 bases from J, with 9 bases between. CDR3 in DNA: TGTGCCAGCAGCTTCAGGGTGGGCTATGGCTACACCTTC. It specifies CASSFRVGYGYTF.

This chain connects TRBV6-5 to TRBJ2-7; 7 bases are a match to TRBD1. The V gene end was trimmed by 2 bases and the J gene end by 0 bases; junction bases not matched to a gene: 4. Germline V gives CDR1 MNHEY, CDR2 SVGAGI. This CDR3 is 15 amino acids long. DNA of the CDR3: TGTGCCAGCAGTTACGCCCACAGGGGCTCCTACGAGCAGTACTTC. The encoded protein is CASSYAHRGSYEQYF.

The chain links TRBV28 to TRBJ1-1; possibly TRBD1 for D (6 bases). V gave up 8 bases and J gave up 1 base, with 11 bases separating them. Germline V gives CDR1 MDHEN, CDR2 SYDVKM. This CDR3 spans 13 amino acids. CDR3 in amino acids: CASSNRENTEAFF. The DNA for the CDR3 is TGTGCCAGCTCAAACAGGGAGAACACTGAAGCTTTCTTT.

The chain's CDR3 is CASSLSGGDTQYF. The CDR3 DNA reads as TGCGCCAGCAGCCTTAGCGGGGGGGATACGCAGTATTTT. This chain joins TRBV4-3 and TRBJ2-3; 10 positions match TRBD2. There are 13 residues in the CDR3. Germline CDR1 reads LGHNA; CDR2 reads YSLEER. V lost 4 bases and J lost 6; bases outside the gene matches: 1.

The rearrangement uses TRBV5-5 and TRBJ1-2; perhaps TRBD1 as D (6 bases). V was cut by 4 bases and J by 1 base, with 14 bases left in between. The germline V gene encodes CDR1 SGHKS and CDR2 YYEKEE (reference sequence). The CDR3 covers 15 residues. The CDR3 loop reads CASSPTGQDNYGYTF. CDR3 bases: TGTGCCAGCAGCCCGACAGGCCAAGATAACTATGGCTACACCTTC. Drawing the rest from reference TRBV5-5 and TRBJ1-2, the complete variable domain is DAGVTQSPTHLIKTRGQQVTLRCSPISGHKSVSWYQQVLGQGPQFIFQYYEKEERGRGNFPDRFSARQFPNYSSELNVNALLLGDSALYLCASSPTGQDNYGYTFGSGTRLTVV.

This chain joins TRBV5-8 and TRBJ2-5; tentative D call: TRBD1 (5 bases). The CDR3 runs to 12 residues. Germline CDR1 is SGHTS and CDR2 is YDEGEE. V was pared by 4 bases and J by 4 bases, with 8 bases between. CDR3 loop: CASSQDIETQYF. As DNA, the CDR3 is TGTGCCAGCAGCCAGGACATAGAGACCCAGTACTTC.

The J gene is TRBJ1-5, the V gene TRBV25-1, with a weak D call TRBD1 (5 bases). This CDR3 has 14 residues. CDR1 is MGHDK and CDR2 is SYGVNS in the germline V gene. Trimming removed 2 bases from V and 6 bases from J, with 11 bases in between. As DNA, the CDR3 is TGTGCCAGCAGTGAAGGGGGGGATCCTCAGCCCCAGCATTTT. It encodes CASSEGGDPQPQHF. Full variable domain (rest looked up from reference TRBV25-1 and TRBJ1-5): EADIYQTPRYLVIGTGKKITLECSQTMGHDKMYWYQQDPGMELHLIHYSYGVNSTEKGDLSSESTVSRIRTEHFPLTLESARPSHTSQYLCASSEGGDPQPQHFGDGTRLSIL.

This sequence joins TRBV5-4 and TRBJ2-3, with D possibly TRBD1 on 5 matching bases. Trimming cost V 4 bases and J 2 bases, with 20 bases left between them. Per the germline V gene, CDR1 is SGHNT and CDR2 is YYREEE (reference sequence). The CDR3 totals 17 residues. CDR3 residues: CASSPWTLLLPTDTQYF. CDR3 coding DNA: TGTGCCAGCAGCCCGTGGACACTCCTCCTACCCACAGATACGCAGTATTTT.

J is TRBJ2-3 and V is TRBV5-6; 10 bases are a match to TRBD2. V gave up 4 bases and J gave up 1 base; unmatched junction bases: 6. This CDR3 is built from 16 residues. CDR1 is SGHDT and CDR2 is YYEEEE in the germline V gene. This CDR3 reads CASSKERGGRTDTQYF. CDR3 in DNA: TGTGCCAGCAGCAAAGAGCGGGGGGGGCGCACAGATACGCAGTATTTT. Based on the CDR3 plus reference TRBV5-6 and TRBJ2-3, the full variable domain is DAGVTQSPTHLIKTRGQQVTLRCSPKSGHDTVSWYQQALGQGPQFIFQYYEEEERQRGNFPDRFSGHQFPNYSSELNVNALLLGDSALYLCASSKERGGRTDTQYFGPGTRLTVL.

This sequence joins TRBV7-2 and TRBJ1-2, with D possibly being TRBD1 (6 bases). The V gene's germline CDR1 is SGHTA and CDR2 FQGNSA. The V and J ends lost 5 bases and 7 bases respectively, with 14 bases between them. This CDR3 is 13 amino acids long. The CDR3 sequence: CASSPEQGFGYTF. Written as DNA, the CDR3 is TGTGCCAGCAGCCCGGAACAGGGATTTGGCTACACCTTC.

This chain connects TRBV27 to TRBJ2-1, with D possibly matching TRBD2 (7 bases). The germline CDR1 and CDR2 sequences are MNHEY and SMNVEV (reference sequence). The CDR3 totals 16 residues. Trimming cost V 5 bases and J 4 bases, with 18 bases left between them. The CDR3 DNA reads TGTGCCAGCAGTATCCCGAGGGGGGGCATATACAATGAGCAGTTCTTC. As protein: CASSIPRGGIYNEQFF.

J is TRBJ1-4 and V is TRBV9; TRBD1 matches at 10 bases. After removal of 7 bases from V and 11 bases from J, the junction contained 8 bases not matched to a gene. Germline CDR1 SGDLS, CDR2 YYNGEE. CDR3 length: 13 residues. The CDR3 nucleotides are TGTGCCAGCGGCCGGGACAGGGGAGAGAAACTGTTTTTT. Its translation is CASGRDRGEKLFF.